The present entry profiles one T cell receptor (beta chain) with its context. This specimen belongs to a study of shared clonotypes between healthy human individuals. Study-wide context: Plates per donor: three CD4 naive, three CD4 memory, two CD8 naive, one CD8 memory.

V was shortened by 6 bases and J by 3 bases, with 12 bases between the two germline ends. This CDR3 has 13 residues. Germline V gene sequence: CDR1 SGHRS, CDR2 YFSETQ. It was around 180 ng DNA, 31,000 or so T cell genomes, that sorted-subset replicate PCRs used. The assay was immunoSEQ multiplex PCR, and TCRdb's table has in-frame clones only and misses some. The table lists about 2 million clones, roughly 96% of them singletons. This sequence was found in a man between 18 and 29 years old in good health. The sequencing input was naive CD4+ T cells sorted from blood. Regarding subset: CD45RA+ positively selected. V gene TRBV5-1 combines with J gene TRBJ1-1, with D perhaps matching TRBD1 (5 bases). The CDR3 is CASTPGEHTEAFF. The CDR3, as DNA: TGCGCCAGCACCCCGGGGGAGCACACTGAAGCTTTCTTT.